The 32 T cell receptor beta chains reported below all come from one sample, sequenced in a study of radiotherapy plus CTLA-4 blockade in lung cancer. Libraries were prepared by immunoSEQ multiplex PCR; TCRdb keeps only in-frame clonotypes and omits some of them. The sample lists 30,000 or so clones, 65% to 75% occurring once. Sequencing was performed on peripheral blood, taken from a patient treated with radiotherapy plus ipilimumab. Receptors were obtained from a human donor with non-small cell lung cancer who had stable disease on radiotherapy plus ipilimumab.

The chain is built from TRBV7-9 and TRBJ2-1; possible D gene TRBD2, 6 bases. V was clipped by 7 bases and J by 2 bases, with 12 bases between them. Germline V gene sequence: CDR1 SEHNR, CDR2 FQNEAQ (reference sequence). The CDR3 is made up of 14 amino acids. DNA for the CDR3: TGTGCCAGCACCGCGGCGGGGCCCTACAATGAGCAGTTCTTC. Translated: CASTAAGPYNEQFF.

In its sample, this clone was seen once. The chain employs TRBV7-2 and TRBJ2-7; D is uncertain. Germline V gene lookup returns CDR1 SGHTA and CDR2 FQGNSA. V was shortened by 3 bases and J by 0 bases, with 9 bases between the two germline ends. The CDR3 sequence is 14 residues long. The CDR3 loop reads CASSFRRNSYEQYF. The CDR3 nucleotides read TGTGCCAGCAGCTTCAGACGGAACTCCTACGAGCAGTACTTC.

This sequence joins TRBV5-1 and TRBJ1-4, with 12 bases fitting TRBD1. The CDR3 covers 19 residues. V lost 0 bases to trimming and J lost 5 bases; unmatched junction nucleotides: 11. CDR1 is SGHRS and CDR2 is YFSETQ in the germline V gene. The CDR3 region is CASSLVGQGAGEQNEKLFF. The DNA for the CDR3 is TGCGCCAGCAGCTTGGTGGGACAGGGGGCTGGTGAGCAAAATGAAAAACTGTTTTTT. Supplemented by reference TRBV5-1 and TRBJ1-4, the full variable domain reads KAGVTQTPRYLIKTRGQQVTLSCSPISGHRSVSWYQQTPGQGLQFLFEYFSETQRNKGNFPGRFSGRQFSNSRSEMNVSTLELGDSALYLCASSLVGQGAGEQNEKLFFGSGTQLSVL.

The chain recombines TRBV5-1 with TRBJ2-7, with 7 bases lining up with TRBD1. The junction had 9 bases not matched to a gene; V was cut back by 3 bases and J by 3 bases. This CDR3 region has 15 residues. Germline V gene data show CDR1 as SGHRS and CDR2 as YFSETQ. CDR3 protein: CASSSTGTVFYEQYF. CDR3 nucleotide sequence: TGCGCCAGCAGCTCGACCGGGACAGTGTTCTACGAGCAGTACTTC.

CDR3 loop: CASTTRASRRGEQFF. As DNA, the CDR3 is TGTGCCAGCACCACGAGGGCTAGCCGCAGGGGTGAGCAGTTCTTC. The rearrangement links TRBV2 to TRBJ2-1; possible D gene TRBD1, 6 bases. The CDR3 contains 15 residues. Germline assignment: CDR1 SNHLY and CDR2 FYNNEI. V lost 7 bases and J 9 bases, leaving 22 bases between the germline ends. Using reference TRBV2 and TRBJ2-1 for the parts outside the CDR3, the full variable domain is EPEVTQTPSHQVTQMGQEVILRCVPISNHLYFYWYRQILGQKVEFLVSFYNNEISEKSEIFDDQFSVERPDGSNFTLKIRSTKLEDSAMYFCASTTRASRRGEQFFGPGTRLTVL.

This clone was detected a few times. V and J are TRBV18 and TRBJ2-7; D is possibly TRBD2 (7 bases). Trimming removed 6 bases from V and 0 bases from J, with 15 bases in between. The CDR3 is 15 residues long. Germline-derived CDR1 and CDR2 are KGHSH and LQKENI. The DNA of the CDR3 is TGTGCCAGCTCCGAGGGGGGGGAGAGCTCCTACGAGCAGTACTTC. As protein: CASSEGGESSYEQYF.

The gene calls are TRBV5-1 and TRBJ2-5, with D possibly being TRBD1 (5 bases). V lost 3 bases to trimming and J lost 5 bases, with 14 bases between them. The CDR3 is 14 residues long. The germline V gene has CDR1 SGHRS and CDR2 YFSETQ. The CDR3 reads CASSSQGPGETQYF. The CDR3 DNA reads as TGCGCCAGCAGCTCTCAGGGCCCAGGGGAGACCCAGTACTTC.

This clone was seen a few times. The rearrangement uses TRBV5-4 and TRBJ2-7, with D possibly TRBD1 on 6 matching bases. Trimming stripped 4 bases from V and 8 bases from J, with 10 bases between. Germline CDR1 and CDR2: SGHNT and YYREEE (reference sequence). The length of the CDR3 is 11 residues. The DNA of the CDR3 is TGTGCCAGCAGCCACGGACAGAAGCAGTACTTC. The encoded protein is CASSHGQKQYF.

J is TRBJ2-1 and V is TRBV5-1; D call uncertain. The V gene's germline CDR1 is SGHRS and CDR2 YFSETQ. This CDR3 has 13 residues. The V end was cut by 0 bases, the J end by 4 bases, with 5 bases between. Here the CDR3 DNA reads TGCGCCAGCAGCTTGGTGAATTACAATGAGCAGTTCTTC. Translated, it gives CASSLVNYNEQFF.

The rearrangement links TRBV28 to TRBJ1-1; D is undetermined. This CDR3 has 14 amino acids. Germline CDR1 is MDHEN and CDR2 is SYDVKM. The V and J ends lost 6 bases and 1 base respectively, with 12 bases between them. CDR3 nucleotides: TGTGCCAGCAGCCCTATCAGGAGGAACACTGAAGCTTTCTTT. Translated: CASSPIRRNTEAFF.

The chain combines TRBV14 with TRBJ2-5; TRBD2 matches 8 bases. The CDR3 extends over 15 amino acids. Germline V gene data show CDR1 as SGHDN and CDR2 as FVKESK. Trimming took 0 bases from V and 3 from J; bases not matched to a gene: 3. DNA of the CDR3: TGTGCCAGCAGCCAAGACCTAGCGGGTAAAGAGACCCAGTACTTC. Its protein product is CASSQDLAGKETQYF.

V and J are TRBV7-9 and TRBJ2-7; 10 bases align to TRBD2. The CDR3 has 13 amino acids. CDR1 is SEHNR and CDR2 is FQNEAQ in the germline V gene (reference sequence). The ends lost 2 bases at V and 6 bases at J; junction bases unmatched: 1. In DNA form, the CDR3 reads TGTGCCAGCAGCTTACTAGCGGGAGTCGAGCAGTACTTC. Translation gives CASSLLAGVEQYF.

This clone was seen more than once but under ten times. This chain connects TRBV6-5 to TRBJ2-1; D might be TRBD1 (5 bases). The CDR3 spans 15 residues. The germline V gene has CDR1 MNHEY and CDR2 SVGAGI. Deletions cut 6 bases from V and 0 bases from J, with 12 bases between. DNA for the CDR3: TGTGCCAGCAGGAAAGACAGTTCCTCCTACAATGAGCAGTTCTTC. Translated: CASRKDSSSYNEQFF.

The rearrangement uses TRBV11-2 and TRBJ2-2; D is perhaps TRBD1 (6 bases). The CDR3 contains 16 residues. V lost 1 base to trimming and J lost 2 bases, with 11 bases between them. Germline CDR1 and CDR2: SGHAT and FQNNGV. Written as DNA, the CDR3 is TGTGCCAGCAGCTTAGTCAGGACAGCAAACACCGGGGAGCTGTTTTTT. Translated: CASSLVRTANTGELFF.

The J gene is TRBJ2-5, the V gene TRBV28, with a weak D call TRBD1 (5 bases). Trimming shortened V by 5 bases and J by 5 bases, and 18 bases separated the two germline ends. The CDR3 spans 15 residues. Germline V gene sequence: CDR1 MDHEN, CDR2 SYDVKM. The CDR3 region is CASSPGLGLKETQYF. CDR3 DNA: TGTGCCAGCAGTCCAGGTTTGGGGCTTAAGGAGACCCAGTACTTC.

The chain links TRBV11-3 to TRBJ2-2; TRBD2 matches 14 bases. This CDR3 spans 20 amino acids. With V trimmed by 1 base and J by 4 bases, 11 bases remained unmatched. The V gene's germline CDR1 is SGHNT and CDR2 YENEEA. As DNA, the CDR3 is TGTGCCAGCAGCTTAGCCGGCTATGGGACTAGCGGGAGCCCCACCGGGGAGCTGTTTTTT. This translates into CASSLAGYGTSGSPTGELFF.

The gene calls are TRBV11-2 and TRBJ1-2, with D hard to call. The CDR3 has 14 residues. The V and J ends lost 0 bases and 4 bases respectively, with 9 bases between them. Per germline, CDR1 SGHAT and CDR2 FQNNGV. CDR3 coding DNA: TGTGCCAGCAGCTTAGATGGCGGGAGCTATGGCTACACCTTC. Translated: CASSLDGGSYGYTF.

The chain uses TRBV19 and TRBJ2-3, with 9 bases aligning to TRBD1. The CDR3 extends over 15 amino acids. V lost 3 bases and J lost 1; bases outside the gene matches: 2. Germline V gene lookup returns CDR1 LNHDA and CDR2 SQIVND (reference sequence). CDR3 nucleotide sequence: TGTGCCAGTAGTATGACAGGGGGAGGCACAGATACGCAGTATTTT. Amino acid sequence: CASSMTGGGTDTQYF. The full variable domain, its missing parts supplied by reference TRBV19 and TRBJ2-3, is DGGITQSPKYLFRKEGQNVTLSCEQNLNHDAMYWYRQDPGQGLRLIYYSQIVNDFQKGDIAEGYSVSREKKESFPLTVTSAQKNPTAFYLCASSMTGGGTDTQYFGPGTRLTVL.

A word on this clone: The CDR3 end shows no conserved phenylalanine or tryptophan, and so a read error is likely. This chain connects TRBV5-4 to TRBJ2-3, with D maybe TRBD2 (5 bases). The ends were cut back, 4 bases at V and 3 bases at J, with 9 bases in the middle. This CDR3 spans 13 amino acids. From germline, CDR1 is SGHNT and CDR2 YYREEE (reference sequence). CDR3 region: CASSLPGTDTQYL. The CDR3 nucleotides read TGTGCCAGCAGCCTCCCGGGGACAGATACGCAGTATCTT.

The chain combines TRBV9 with TRBJ2-1; maybe TRBD2 (5 bases). Germline loops: CDR1 SGDLS, CDR2 YYNGEE. The germline V and J ends were trimmed by 4 bases and 4 bases, with 9 bases remaining between them. The CDR3 extends over 13 amino acids. CDR3 DNA sequence: TGTGCCAGCAGCAACGGACTGTACAATGAGCAGTTCTTC. Protein: CASSNGLYNEQFF.

This chain connects TRBV6-4 to TRBJ2-1; D is possibly TRBD1 or TRBD2 (5 bases each). Looked up from germline, CDR1 is MRHNA and CDR2 is SNTAGT. CDR3 size: 14 residues. V gave up 3 bases and J gave up 6 bases, with 12 bases separating them. CDR3: CASSEGRVGNEQFF. Written as DNA, the CDR3 is TGTGCCAGCAGTGAGGGACGCGTCGGCAATGAGCAGTTCTTC.

This clone has just a few counts. The gene calls are TRBV19 and TRBJ2-4; 7 nucleotides align to TRBD2. With V trimmed by 7 bases and J by 0 bases, 9 bases remained unmatched. Per germline, CDR1 LNHDA and CDR2 SQIVND (reference sequence). The CDR3 is 16 residues long. CDR3 nucleotides: TGTGCCAGTACCCCCACGGGGGGTCTAGCCAAAAACATTCAGTACTTC. Protein sequence: CASTPTGGLAKNIQYF.

V and J are TRBV13 and TRBJ2-7, with 7 positions matching TRBD1. The CDR3 is made up of 14 amino acids. The junction had 1 base not matched to a gene; V was cut back by 2 bases and J by 0 bases. Germline CDR1 and CDR2: PRHDT and FYEKMQ (reference sequence). The CDR3 nucleotides are TGTGCCAGCAGCTTAAAGGGGGCCTCCTACGAGCAGTACTTC. This encodes CASSLKGASYEQYF.

V is TRBV14 and J is TRBJ2-5; 10 positions match TRBD1. Germline assignment: CDR1 SGHDN and CDR2 FVKESK. The junction had 8 bases not matched to a gene; V was cut back by 1 base and J by 6 bases. The CDR3 has 16 residues. The CDR3 loop is CASSQGRDRGSKTQYF. The CDR3 DNA follows: TGTGCCAGCAGCCAAGGTCGGGACAGGGGATCAAAGACCCAGTACTTC. Looking up the rest from reference TRBV14 and TRBJ2-5 gives the full variable domain: EAGVTQFPSHSVIEKGQTVTLRCDPISGHDNLYWYRRVMGKEIKFLLHFVKESKQDESGMPNNRFLAERTGGTYSTLKVQPAELEDSGVYFCASSQGRDRGSKTQYFGPGTRLLVL.

This chain joins TRBV18 and TRBJ2-7; D uncertain. The CDR3 loop spans 15 amino acids. Trimming took off 5 bases at V and 0 bases at J, with 14 bases between the two ends. Germline CDR1 is KGHSH and CDR2 is LQKENI. In DNA, the CDR3 is TGTGCCAGCTCATCCAATAGGGAAGACTCCTACGAGCAGTACTTC. It specifies CASSSNREDSYEQYF.

This chain connects TRBV4-3 to TRBJ2-3, with no clear D. This CDR3 region has 14 residues. The germline V and J ends were trimmed by 4 bases and 4 bases, with 12 bases remaining between them. Germline V gene sequence: CDR1 LGHNA, CDR2 YSLEER. In DNA, the CDR3 is TGCGCCAGCAGCCGGAACAGAGGTCCAGATACGCAGTATTTT. Protein sequence: CASSRNRGPDTQYF.

This clone appeared a few times. The sample holds other DNA sequences that translate to the same CDR3. V is TRBV4-3 and J is TRBJ1-2, with 7 bases identical to TRBD1. The CDR3 runs 15 residues. Looked up from germline, CDR1 is LGHNA and CDR2 is YSLEER. The junction had 6 bases not matched to a gene; V was cut back by 0 bases and J by 5 bases. The CDR3 region has the DNA TGCGCCAGCAGCCAAGATCCTGGGACAGCTTATGGCTACACCTTC. Translated, it gives CASSQDPGTAYGYTF.

The rearrangement joins TRBV4-2 to TRBJ1-4; TRBD1 agrees at 9 bases. This CDR3 spans 14 amino acids. CDR1 LGHNA and CDR2 YNFKEQ come from the germline V gene. The J segment lost 10 bases and the V segment lost 3 bases, leaving 6 bases of the junction unmatched. In nucleotides, the CDR3 is TGTGCCAGCAGCCAGGGGAAGACAGGGGGAAAACTGTTTTTT. Translation: CASSQGKTGGKLFF.

This chain uses TRBV2 with TRBJ1-2; 9 bases line up with TRBD1. CDR1 is SNHLY and CDR2 is FYNNEI in the germline V gene. Trimming took 4 bases from V and 6 from J; bases not matched to a gene: 6. The CDR3 totals 14 residues. The CDR3 protein is CASSGRDRGDGYTF. For the CDR3, the DNA is TGTGCCAGCAGTGGAAGAGACAGGGGGGATGGCTACACCTTC.

The chain employs TRBV4-3 and TRBJ2-5; D may be TRBD1 or TRBD2 (5 bases each). The J call may be in error: the DNA end matches TRBJ2-7 better. The CDR3 extends over 13 amino acids. The germline V gene has CDR1 LGHNA and CDR2 YSLEER. The CDR3 protein is CASSHPGTGEQYF. CDR3 nucleotides: TGCGCCAGCAGCCATCCAGGGACGGGCGAGCAGTACTTC.

This clone is a singleton in its sample. The chain couples TRBV4-3 to TRBJ2-1; 9 nucleotides line up with TRBD2. The CDR3 sequence is 18 residues long. J lost 2 bases, V lost 4 bases, and 12 bases had no gene match. CDR1 is LGHNA and CDR2 is YSLEER in the germline V gene. The DNA for the CDR3 is TGCGCCAGCAGCCCACGATCCTACGCGGGAGGGACCTACAATGAGCAGTTCTTC. It yields the protein CASSPRSYAGGTYNEQFF.

This chain links TRBV11-3 with TRBJ2-1; D is possibly TRBD2 (5 bases). V was trimmed by 0 bases and J by 4 bases, leaving 19 bases between them. Germline V gene data show CDR1 as SGHNT and CDR2 as YENEEA. The CDR3 has 18 amino acids. The CDR3 is CASSLDVVLGSSYNEQFF. The DNA for the CDR3 is TGTGCCAGCAGCTTAGATGTCGTACTAGGAAGCTCTTACAATGAGCAGTTCTTC.